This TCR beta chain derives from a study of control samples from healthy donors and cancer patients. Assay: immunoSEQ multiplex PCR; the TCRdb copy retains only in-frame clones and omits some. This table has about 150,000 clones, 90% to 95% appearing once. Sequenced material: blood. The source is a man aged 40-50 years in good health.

Here the CDR3 reads CASGTGGGYTF. CDR3 bases: TGTGCCAGCGGTACAGGGGGAGGCTACACCTTC. V is TRBV12-3 or TRBV12-4 and J is TRBJ1-2; 8 positions agree with TRBD1. V shed 8 bases, J shed 8 bases, and the junction held 4 bases outside the gene matches. The CDR3 is 11 amino acids.